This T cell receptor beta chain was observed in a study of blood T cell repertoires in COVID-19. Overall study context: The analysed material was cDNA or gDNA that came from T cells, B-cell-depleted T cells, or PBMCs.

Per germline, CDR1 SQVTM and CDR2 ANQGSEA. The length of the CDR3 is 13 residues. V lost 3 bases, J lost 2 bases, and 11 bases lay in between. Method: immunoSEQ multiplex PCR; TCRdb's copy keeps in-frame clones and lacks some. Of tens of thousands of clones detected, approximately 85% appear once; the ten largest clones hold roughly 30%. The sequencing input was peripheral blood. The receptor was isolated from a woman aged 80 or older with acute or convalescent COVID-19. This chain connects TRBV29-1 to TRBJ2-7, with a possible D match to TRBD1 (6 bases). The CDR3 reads CSVDTGQAYEQYF. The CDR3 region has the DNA TGCAGCGTTGATACAGGGCAGGCCTACGAGCAGTACTTC.